Listed below are T cell receptor beta chains from one sample, sequenced in a study of cytomegalovirus exposure and HLA in healthy donors. Using immunoSEQ multiplex PCR, the repertoire was profiled, and TCRdb retains in-frame clones only, with some absent. Altogether around 100,000 clones are present, approximately 70% being singletons, with the ten largest covering approximately 0.9%. Input material: PBMCs. Source of these receptors: a woman in her 30s in good health and CMV-seronegative. CDR3s leave out the opening cysteine and the closing phenylalanine or tryptophan. Fields, in order: J gene, D gene, V gene, CDR3 protein. The D gene is left open where the match is weak.

j_call: TRBJ1-2; d_call: TRBD1; v_call: TRBV9; cdr3_aa: ASSKRDSSQVYGYT
j_call: TRBJ1-3; d_call: .; v_call: TRBV27; cdr3_aa: ASSRTVNSGNTIY
j_call: TRBJ2-2; d_call: TRBD1; v_call: TRBV27; cdr3_aa: ASSLRTGNAGELF
j_call: TRBJ2-2; d_call: TRBD1; v_call: TRBV18; cdr3_aa: ASSPDRGGTGELF
j_call: TRBJ1-5; d_call: TRBD1; v_call: TRBV5-6; cdr3_aa: ASSLKTGGDVDQPQH
j_call: TRBJ2-7; d_call: TRBD2; v_call: TRBV7-9; cdr3_aa: ASSPWAGGNNEQY
j_call: TRBJ2-5; d_call: .; v_call: TRBV14; cdr3_aa: ARGRVGQETQY
j_call: TRBJ1-1; d_call: .; v_call: TRBV6-5; cdr3_aa: ASRATSQNTEAF
j_call: TRBJ2-5; d_call: .; v_call: TRBV6-5; cdr3_aa: ASSYRLTLETQY
j_call: TRBJ1-1; d_call: TRBD1; v_call: TRBV5-1; cdr3_aa: ASSLGGTGAGNTEAF
j_call: TRBJ1-1; d_call: .; v_call: TRBV9; cdr3_aa: ASSLGASDTEAF
j_call: TRBJ2-7; d_call: .; v_call: TRBV25-1; cdr3_aa: ASSERGMYEQY
j_call: TRBJ1-5; d_call: .; v_call: TRBV5-1; cdr3_aa: ASSPGGDNQPQH
j_call: TRBJ2-2; d_call: .; v_call: TRBV12-5; cdr3_aa: ASGLGAPEATGELF
j_call: TRBJ1-2; d_call: TRBD1; v_call: TRBV6-5; cdr3_aa: ASSPSFGQAYGYT
j_call: TRBJ2-4; d_call: .; v_call: TRBV15; cdr3_aa: ATSREGQWGKNIQY
j_call: TRBJ2-5; d_call: TRBD2; v_call: TRBV5-1; cdr3_aa: ASERGGRSGETQY
j_call: TRBJ1-2; d_call: TRBD1; v_call: TRBV5-5; cdr3_aa: ASSLTGGNGYT
j_call: TRBJ2-1; d_call: .; v_call: TRBV6-5; cdr3_aa: ASSSTYNEQF
j_call: TRBJ1-2; d_call: .; v_call: TRBV7-2; cdr3_aa: ASSLDSFNYGYT
j_call: TRBJ2-1; d_call: TRBD1; v_call: TRBV25-1; cdr3_aa: ASSLRGRGNEQF
j_call: TRBJ2-1; d_call: .; v_call: TRBV6-1; cdr3_aa: ASSDDYRYSYNEQF
j_call: TRBJ1-1; d_call: .; v_call: TRBV2; cdr3_aa: ASRPTVLNTEAF
j_call: TRBJ2-3; d_call: TRBD2; v_call: TRBV7-2; cdr3_aa: ASSLVAGGTTDTQY
j_call: TRBJ2-7; d_call: .; v_call: TRBV6-5; cdr3_aa: ASREGSYEQY
j_call: TRBJ1-4; d_call: .; v_call: TRBV4-2; cdr3_aa: ASSQALAATNEKLF
j_call: TRBJ2-3; d_call: .; v_call: TRBV9; cdr3_aa: ASSPQAASTDTQY
j_call: TRBJ2-7; d_call: TRBD1; v_call: TRBV7-2; cdr3_aa: ASSPTGGYEQY
j_call: TRBJ2-7; d_call: TRBD2; v_call: TRBV6-1; cdr3_aa: AEASGRGDEQY
j_call: TRBJ2-1; d_call: TRBD1; v_call: TRBV5-1; cdr3_aa: ASYQWDRDVAEQF
j_call: TRBJ2-1; d_call: .; v_call: TRBV6-5; cdr3_aa: ASSYSKFGLNEQF
j_call: .; d_call: TRBD1; v_call: TRBV7-2; cdr3_aa: ASSLFGTAGGFYEQY
j_call: TRBJ1-1; d_call: .; v_call: TRBV27; cdr3_aa: ASSFERLGEAF
j_call: TRBJ1-3; d_call: TRBD1; v_call: TRBV30; cdr3_aa: AWGTGVNTIY
j_call: TRBJ1-2; d_call: TRBD1; v_call: TRBV2; cdr3_aa: ASRYDTTGAYGYT
j_call: TRBJ1-2; d_call: .; v_call: TRBV19; cdr3_aa: ASSSREGRGYT
j_call: TRBJ2-6; d_call: TRBD2; v_call: TRBV5-1; cdr3_aa: ASSLGPKRGSGANVLT
j_call: TRBJ2-5; d_call: .; v_call: TRBV30; cdr3_aa: AWSTGQETQY
j_call: TRBJ2-2; d_call: TRBD2; v_call: TRBV5-1; cdr3_aa: ASSLGGDTGELF
j_call: TRBJ1-2; d_call: .; v_call: TRBV9; cdr3_aa: ASSGTPQDSYGYT
j_call: TRBJ2-1; d_call: TRBD1; v_call: TRBV5-6; cdr3_aa: ASSFMGRGKF
j_call: TRBJ1-5; d_call: TRBD1; v_call: TRBV7-6; cdr3_aa: ASSRDRGRFQPQH